A single sample is the source of the 17 T cell receptor beta chains below, sequenced in a study of shared clonotypes between healthy human individuals. TCRdb keeps only in-frame clones here, not all; method: immunoSEQ multiplex PCR. Of 2 million to 2.5 million clones in the sample, about 92% were seen once. Sequenced input: naive CD4+ T cells from PBMCs. Subset here: CD45RA+ positively selected. The receptors stem from a man aged 18 to 29 in good health. Some clones in this sample may be carry-over from other donors' samples.

J is TRBJ2-6 and V is TRBV7-3, with D possibly TRBD1 on 5 matching bases. The CDR3 is 17 residues long. V was shortened by 3 bases and J by 1 base, with 13 bases between the two germline ends. CDR1 and CDR2 (germline): SGHTA, FQGTGA. CDR3 sequence: CASSFGPTGSGANVLTF. In nucleotides, the CDR3 is TGTGCCAGCAGCTTTGGACCTACAGGATCTGGGGCCAACGTCCTGACTTTC.

A remark on this clone: Other DNA sequences of this sample code for an identical CDR3. J is TRBJ1-5 and V is TRBV19; no clear D gene. V was shortened by 3 bases and J by 2 bases, with 8 bases between the two germline ends. Germline V lookup: CDR1 LNHDA, CDR2 SQIVND (reference sequence). The CDR3 runs 14 residues. CDR3 in DNA: TGTGCCAGTAGTATCCGGGAGGGCAATCAGCCCCAGCATTTT. This encodes CASSIREGNQPQHF.

This clone was seen once. The chain uses TRBV11-2 and TRBJ2-2; 13 bases map to TRBD2. Trimming removed 5 bases from V and 7 bases from J; junction bases left unmatched: 10. CDR3 length equals 17 residues. Germline V gene sequence: CDR1 SGHAT, CDR2 FQNNGV. CDR3 protein: CASSPGLAGEVHGELFF. CDR3 nucleotide sequence: TGTGCCAGCAGCCCCGGACTAGCGGGAGAAGTTCACGGGGAGCTGTTTTTT.

The chain carries TRBV6-5 and TRBJ2-7; 12 bases match TRBD2. V lost 7 bases, J lost 2 bases, and 3 bases stayed unmatched. CDR1 and CDR2 from the germline V gene are MNHEY and SVGAGI. The CDR3 has 14 amino acids. The CDR3 DNA is TGTGCCAGCACCTCTAGCGGGAGGGCCTACGAGCAGTACTTC. Encoded protein: CASTSSGRAYEQYF.

V is TRBV29-1 and J is TRBJ1-2, with 7 bases aligning to TRBD1. Trimming removed 0 bases from V and 5 bases from J; junction bases left unmatched: 6. The CDR3 covers 14 residues. Germline CDR1 reads SQVTM; CDR2 reads ANQGSEA. This CDR3 reads CSVEDTGTDYGYTF. In DNA form, the CDR3 reads TGCAGCGTTGAAGATACCGGGACAGATTATGGCTACACCTTC. Variable domain in full (rest from reference TRBV29-1 and TRBJ1-2): SAVISQKPSRDICQRGTSLTIQCQVDSQVTMMFWYRQQPGQSLTLIATANQGSEATYESGFVIDKFPISRPNLTFSTLTVSNMSPEDSSIYLCSVEDTGTDYGYTFGSGTRLTVV.

The V gene is TRBV11-2, the J gene TRBJ2-7, with 8 bases matching TRBD2. The germline gives CDR1 SGHAT, CDR2 FQNNGV. Trimming removed 1 base from V and 4 bases from J; junction bases left unmatched: 3. This CDR3 is built from 14 residues. The CDR3 protein is CASSLGLAFYEQYF. The CDR3 bases are TGTGCCAGCAGCTTAGGACTAGCGTTTTACGAGCAGTACTTC.

The chain employs TRBV6-1 and TRBJ2-1; 8 nucleotides align to TRBD2. CDR1 MNHNS and CDR2 SASEGT come from the germline V gene. The V gene end was trimmed by 6 bases and the J gene end by 4 bases; junction bases not matched to a gene: 8. This CDR3 region has 15 residues. CDR3 region: CASRPAGVWYNEQFF. CDR3 nucleotides: TGTGCCAGCAGGCCAGCGGGAGTGTGGTACAATGAGCAGTTCTTC.

This clone has a single count. The rearrangement joins TRBV2 to TRBJ2-3; TRBD1 is a possible D gene (6 bases). With 8 bases removed from V and 0 bases from J, the gap between germline ends came to 12 bases. Germline V lookup: CDR1 SNHLY, CDR2 FYNNEI. This CDR3 region has 14 residues. The CDR3 coding sequence is TGTGCCAGCGGAAGGGACACTAGCACAGATACGCAGTATTTT. Translating gives CASGRDTSTDTQYF.

This clone was seen just once. CDR3 sequence: CASSYGAGGYTF. In DNA form, the CDR3 reads TGTGCCAGCAGTTACGGGGCAGGGGGCTACACCTTC. The J gene is TRBJ1-2, the V gene TRBV6-6; D is perhaps TRBD1 (5 bases). The V end lost 2 bases, the J end lost 8 bases, and 9 bases lay between the germline ends. In germline, CDR1 is MNHNY, CDR2 SVGAGI (reference sequence). The CDR3 spans 12 residues.

J is TRBJ1-5 and V is TRBV2; tentative D call: TRBD1 (6 bases). This CDR3 region has 15 residues. CDR1 SNHLY and CDR2 FYNNEI come from the germline V gene. V was pared by 1 base and J by 6 bases, with 13 bases between. The chain's CDR3 is CASSEGWGQGQPQHF. DNA of the CDR3: TGTGCCAGCAGTGAAGGTTGGGGGCAGGGTCAGCCCCAGCATTTT.

Notes on this clone: One end of the junction varies from germline; a read error may be responsible. This sequence joins TRBV5-1 and TRBJ2-7; D not certain. This CDR3 spans 11 amino acids. The V gene's germline CDR1 is SGHRS and CDR2 YFSETQ. In DNA form, the CDR3 reads TGCGCCAGCAGCTTGGAGGCATGGAGAGTCTTC. It encodes CASSLEAWRVF.

This clone has a single count. The V call is TRBV19, the J call TRBJ2-1; 7 bases agree with TRBD1. The junction had 9 bases not matched to a gene; V was cut back by 3 bases and J by 16 bases. This CDR3 is 12 amino acids long. Germline CDR1 is LNHDA and CDR2 is SQIVND (reference sequence). CDR3 sequence reads: CASSMIGRGKFF. DNA for the CDR3: TGTGCCAGTAGTATGATAGGCAGGGGGAAATTCTTC.

This clone was recorded once. The chain has TRBV5-8 and TRBJ2-5, with 10 bases lining up with TRBD2. The germline CDR1 and CDR2 sequences are SGHTS and YDEGEE. Unmatched junction bases numbered 7, after V lost 4 bases and J lost 1 base. The CDR3 sequence is 16 residues long. This chain's CDR3 is CASSAGTSALQETQYF. DNA of the CDR3: TGTGCCAGCAGCGCCGGGACTAGCGCCCTCCAAGAGACCCAGTACTTC.

Worth noting for this clone: Other DNA sequences of this sample code for an identical CDR3. The V call is TRBV5-1, the J call TRBJ2-7, with D possibly called TRBD1 or TRBD2 (5 bases each). The CDR3 has 14 amino acids. CDR1 is SGHRS and CDR2 is YFSETQ in the germline V gene. Between the trimmed V and J ends, which lost 1 base and 2 bases, there was a span of 10 bases. The CDR3: CASSLNRGPYEQYF. DNA of the CDR3: TGCGCCAGCAGCTTGAATAGGGGACCCTACGAGCAGTACTTC.

J is TRBJ2-5 and V is TRBV7-2, with unresolved D. V lost 5 bases and J lost 2, with 12 bases in between. CDR3 length equals 14 residues. Germline CDR1 and CDR2: SGHTA and FQGNSA. DNA for the CDR3: TGTGCCAGCAGCCGACGGGCTATTCAAGAGACCCAGTACTTC. This encodes CASSRRAIQETQYF. Together with reference TRBV7-2 and TRBJ2-5, the CDR3 gives the full variable domain: GAGVSQSPSNKVTEKGKDVELRCDPISGHTALYWYRQSLGQGLEFLIYFQGNSAPDKSGLPSDRFSAERTGGSVSTLTIQRTQQEDSAVYLCASSRRAIQETQYFGPGTRLLVL.

V gene TRBV6-6 combines with J gene TRBJ2-2, with 7 bases lining up with TRBD2. The J segment lost 1 base and the V segment lost 6 bases, leaving 5 bases of the junction unmatched. This CDR3 is 15 amino acids long. Per germline, CDR1 MNHNY and CDR2 SVGAGI (reference sequence). This CDR3 is CASRIAGVNTGELFF. CDR3 DNA sequence: TGTGCCAGCAGGATCGCGGGAGTGAACACCGGGGAGCTGTTTTTT.

With respect to this clone: Additional DNA sequences in this sample encode the identical CDR3. The J gene is TRBJ1-1, the V gene TRBV5-4; D ambiguous. CDR3 length equals 14 residues. CDR1 SGHNT and CDR2 YYREEE come from the germline V gene (reference sequence). Trimming took 0 bases from V and 0 from J, leaving 6 bases between them. DNA of the CDR3: TGTGCCAGCAGCTTGGGGCAGATGAACACTGAAGCTTTCTTT. This encodes CASSLGQMNTEAFF. The full variable domain, with the rest looked up from reference TRBV5-4 and TRBJ1-1, is ETGVTQSPTHLIKTRGQQVTLRCSSQSGHNTVSWYQQALGQGPQFIFQYYREEENGRGNFPPRFSGLQFPNYSSELNVNALELDDSALYLCASSLGQMNTEAFFGQGTRLTVV.